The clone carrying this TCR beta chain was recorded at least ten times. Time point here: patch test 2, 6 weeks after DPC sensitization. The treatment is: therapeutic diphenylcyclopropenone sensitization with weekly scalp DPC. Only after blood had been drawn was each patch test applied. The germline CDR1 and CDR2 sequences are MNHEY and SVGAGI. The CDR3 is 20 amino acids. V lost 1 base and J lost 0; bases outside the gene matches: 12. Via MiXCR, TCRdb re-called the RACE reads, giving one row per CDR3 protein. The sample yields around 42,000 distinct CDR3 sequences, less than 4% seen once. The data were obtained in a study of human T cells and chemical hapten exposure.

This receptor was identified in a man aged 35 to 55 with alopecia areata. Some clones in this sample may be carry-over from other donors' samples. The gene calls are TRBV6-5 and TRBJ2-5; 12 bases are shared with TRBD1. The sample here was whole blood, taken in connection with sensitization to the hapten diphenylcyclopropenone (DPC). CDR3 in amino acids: CASSYYFSPGQGAYQETQYF. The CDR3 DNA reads TGTGCCAGCAGTTACTACTTCAGCCCGGGACAGGGGGCATACCAAGAGACCCAGTACTTC.